The subject of this entry is one TCR beta chain. The antigen is not known. With 60 Vbeta and 13 Jbeta primers, the PCR was carried out. Data came from immunoSEQ multiplex PCR; TCRdb stores just in-frame clones and leaves some out. This table has roughly 150,000 clones, approximately 81% appearing once. Trimming stripped 3 bases from V and 1 base from J, with 3 bases between. The germline V gene encodes CDR1 MNHEY and CDR2 SMNVEV (reference sequence). The CDR3 totals 12 residues. This record belongs to a study of cytomegalovirus exposure and HLA in healthy donors. Findings of the study overall: In vitro testing confirmed a few CMV-associated chains as specific for CMV antigens.

The receptor's source is a woman under 30 in good health and CMV-seronegative. The V and J genes are TRBV27 and TRBJ2-5; no clear D gene. Sequenced material: PBMCs. This CDR3 reads CASSFLQETQYF. The DNA of the CDR3 is TGTGCCAGCAGTTTCCTCCAAGAGACCCAGTACTTC.